This T cell receptor (beta chain) was captured in a study of blood T cell repertoires in COVID-19. Residents of 24 US areas, aged roughly 18 to 95 years, made up the participants. In the authors' workflow: Researchers report that nucleated cell counts were estimated from reference gene primer amplification. TCRdb's table, derived via immunoSEQ multiplex PCR, lists solely in-frame clones and lacks some. The D gene and trimming were derived from the DNA, and the V and J assignments and clone size from that table. This repertoire shows over 200,000 clones, more than 85% found once; its top ten account for roughly 10%. This receptor was taken from a man aged 40-50 years who had recovered from COVID-19. Sequencing was performed on PBMCs or T cells enriched from blood (not recorded which).

CDR3 bases: TGTGCCAGCAGCTTAGATCCAGGGGATTATGAAAAACTGTTTTTT. Its translation is CASSLDPGDYEKLFF. The J gene is TRBJ1-4, the V gene TRBV7-2, with D possibly matching TRBD1 (6 bases). The germline V gene has CDR1 SGHTA and CDR2 FQGNSA. The CDR3 extends over 15 amino acids. Trimming stripped 1 base from V and 6 bases from J, with 12 bases between.